The next 29 T cell receptor beta chains were all read from a single sample in a study of glioma-infiltrating T cells after dendritic cell vaccination. The time point here: after dendritic cell vaccination, including at tumor progression/relapse. The assay was immunoSEQ multiplex PCR, and TCRdb's table has in-frame clones only and misses some. The sample yields roughly 56,000 clones, roughly 84% seen once. This specimen was blood, taken after dendritic cell vaccination. The receptors come from a human donor with glioblastoma.

The CDR3, as DNA: TGTGCCAGCAGTCAACTAAATGAAAAACTGTTTTTT. It translates to CASSQLNEKLFF. The rearrangement joins TRBV28 to TRBJ1-4, with D uncertain. The CDR3 covers 12 residues. Germline V gene sequence: CDR1 MDHEN, CDR2 SYDVKM. The V end lost 5 bases, the J end lost 5 bases, and 6 bases lay between the germline ends.

The rearrangement joins TRBV5-4 to TRBJ2-1, with a weak D call TRBD1 (5 bases). With 0 bases removed from V and 4 bases from J, the gap between germline ends came to 11 bases. This CDR3 comprises 15 residues. Germline-derived CDR1 and CDR2 are SGHNT and YYREEE (reference sequence). CDR3 DNA sequence: TGTGCCAGCAGCTTGGTTGGGCAGGGTTACAATGAGCAGTTCTTC. Amino acid sequence: CASSLVGQGYNEQFF. Variable domain in full (rest from reference TRBV5-4 and TRBJ2-1): ETGVTQSPTHLIKTRGQQVTLRCSSQSGHNTVSWYQQALGQGPQFIFQYYREEENGRGNFPPRFSGLQFPNYSSELNVNALELDDSALYLCASSLVGQGYNEQFFGPGTRLTVL.

This clone appeared a few times. The chain employs TRBV6-5 and TRBJ1-3; TRBD1 might be the D (6 bases). V shed 7 bases and J shed 2 bases, with 15 bases lying between them. This CDR3 is 15 amino acids long. Germline-derived CDR1 and CDR2 are MNHEY and SVGAGI. CDR3 nucleotides: TGTGCCAGCACCCAAGGGGGTGAACCTGGAAACACCATATATTTT. Its protein product is CASTQGGEPGNTIYF.

V gene TRBV18 combines with J gene TRBJ1-2; D is ambiguous. V shed 3 bases and J shed 4 bases, with 15 bases lying between them. The CDR3 is 15 residues long. Looked up from germline, CDR1 is KGHSH and CDR2 is LQKENI. The CDR3 coding sequence is TGTGCCAGCTCACCGGAGGTAGGCGTGGGCTATGGCTACACCTTC. Amino acids: CASSPEVGVGYGYTF.

The J gene is TRBJ2-3, the V gene TRBV5-4; tentatively, D is TRBD1 (5 bases). CDR1 and CDR2 from the germline V gene are SGHNT and YYREEE (reference sequence). V lost 3 bases and J 4 bases, leaving 9 bases between the germline ends. This CDR3 spans 13 amino acids. This chain's CDR3 is CASSSMTADTQYF. The DNA of the CDR3 is TGTGCCAGCAGCTCAATGACAGCAGATACGCAGTATTTT.

The J gene is TRBJ2-3, the V gene TRBV9, with TRBD2 matching over 7 bases. The CDR3 is 16 amino acids. Germline V gives CDR1 SGDLS, CDR2 YYNGEE. With 1 base clipped from V and 2 bases from J, the junction kept 7 bases outside the gene matches. The CDR3 region has the DNA TGTGCCAGCAGCGTAAGCCTAGCGGTAAACACAGATACGCAGTATTTT. Its translation is CASSVSLAVNTDTQYF.

As DNA, the CDR3 is TGTGCCAGCAGGTTGTCTAGCGGGGGGGACCAAGAGACCCAGTACTTC. This codes for CASRLSSGGDQETQYF. V gene TRBV5-4 combines with J gene TRBJ2-5; 12 bases map to TRBD2. This CDR3 has 16 amino acids. From germline, CDR1 is SGHNT and CDR2 YYREEE (reference sequence). After removal of 5 bases from V and 0 bases from J, the junction contained 5 bases not matched to a gene. Supplemented by reference TRBV5-4 and TRBJ2-5, the full variable domain reads ETGVTQSPTHLIKTRGQQVTLRCSSQSGHNTVSWYQQALGQGPQFIFQYYREEENGRGNFPPRFSGLQFPNYSSELNVNALELDDSALYLCASRLSSGGDQETQYFGPGTRLLVL.

The V call is TRBV11-2, the J call TRBJ1-2, with a tentative D call TRBD1 (6 bases). The germline gives CDR1 SGHAT, CDR2 FQNNGV. CDR3 length: 15 amino acids. The ends were cut back, 5 bases at V and 2 bases at J, with 15 bases in the middle. CDR3 sequence (DNA): TGTGCCAGCAGCCCCTGGACCAGGGGAAACTATGGCTACACCTTC. Residues: CASSPWTRGNYGYTF.

The V and J genes are TRBV5-1 and TRBJ1-4; D call uncertain. V lost 1 base to trimming and J lost 7 bases, with 11 bases between them. CDR1 SGHRS and CDR2 YFSETQ come from the germline V gene. The CDR3 consists of 14 residues. CDR3 region: CASSLHGLGEKLFF. The CDR3 nucleotides read TGCGCCAGCAGCTTGCATGGGCTTGGTGAAAAACTGTTTTTT.

The chain joins TRBV6-5 to TRBJ1-2; 7 nucleotides align to TRBD1. CDR3 length equals 13 residues. V was pared by 4 bases and J by 3 bases, with 2 bases of the junction left unmatched. Germline CDR1 reads MNHEY; CDR2 reads SVGAGI. In DNA, the CDR3 is TGTGCCAGCAGTTTGACAGGGTACTATGGCTACACCTTC. Translating it yields CASSLTGYYGYTF.

This clone occurred once. The chain links TRBV27 to TRBJ2-2; the match to TRBD2 covers 7 bases. J lost 1 base, V lost 10 bases, and 6 bases had no gene match. There are 14 residues in the CDR3. Germline V gene sequence: CDR1 MNHEY, CDR2 SMNVEV (reference sequence). The CDR3 loop reads CATRTSENTGELFF. The CDR3 DNA follows: TGTGCCACCCGAACTAGCGAGAACACCGGGGAGCTGTTTTTT.

The count of this clone is one. The rearrangement uses TRBV30 and TRBJ1-5; D is unresolved. The V gene's germline CDR1 is GTSNPN and CDR2 SVGIG (reference sequence). The ends were cut back, 2 bases at V and 5 bases at J, with 10 bases in the middle. The CDR3 loop spans 13 amino acids. The CDR3 protein is CAWSRMRDQPQHF. For the CDR3, the DNA is TGTGCCTGGAGTAGGATGAGGGATCAGCCCCAGCATTTT.

This clone was counted a single time. This chain joins TRBV6-6 and TRBJ1-2; 7 nucleotides agree with TRBD1. Germline trimming cut 2 bases from V and 7 bases from J; bases unmatched to any gene: 7. CDR1 is MNHNY and CDR2 is SVGAGI in the germline V gene (reference sequence). The CDR3 runs 14 residues. The DNA for the CDR3 is TGTGCCAGCAGTTACCTTCCGACAGGGCGTGGCTACACCTTC. Its protein is CASSYLPTGRGYTF.

In its sample, this clone was seen once. The chain carries TRBV10-3 and TRBJ1-2; 8 bases align to TRBD1. This CDR3 is built from 17 residues. From germline, CDR1 is ENHRY and CDR2 SYGVKD. V lost 6 bases, J lost 6 bases, and 18 bases stayed unmatched. CDR3 residues: CAIRGQVYSPSSNGYTF. The CDR3 DNA follows: TGTGCCATCAGGGGACAGGTTTACTCCCCCTCTTCTAATGGCTACACCTTC.

This CDR3 is CASSPDTDGYTF. Here the CDR3 DNA reads TGCGCCAGCAGCCCGGACACGGACGGCTACACCTTC. The chain is built from TRBV5-1 and TRBJ1-2, with D maybe TRBD1 (5 bases). V was shortened by 4 bases and J by 8 bases, with 12 bases between the two germline ends. This CDR3 has 12 amino acids. Germline lookup yields CDR1 SGHRS and CDR2 YFSETQ.

The CDR3: CASSLNPKSSGNTIYF. CDR3 nucleotides: TGTGCCAGCAGCTTAAACCCGAAGAGCTCTGGAAACACCATATATTTT. The rearrangement uses TRBV7-3 and TRBJ1-3; D gene unclear. The CDR3 runs to 16 residues. The germline V and J ends were trimmed by 1 base and 0 bases, with 10 bases remaining between them. Germline CDR1 is SGHTA and CDR2 is FQGTGA.

The chain joins TRBV4-1 to TRBJ2-5, with D perhaps TRBD2 (6 bases). Germline-derived CDR1 and CDR2 are MGHRA and YSYEKL. The length of the CDR3 is 15 residues. Trimming removed 4 bases from V and 5 bases from J, with 17 bases in between. Here the CDR3 DNA reads TGCGCCAGCAGCCTTCTGGGACTCAAAGGGGAGACCCAGTACTTC. Translation: CASSLLGLKGETQYF.

The CDR3 DNA reads as TGTGCCAGCAGCCAAGACGGTACCGTAAATAGAAACACCATATATTTT. This sequence encodes CASSQDGTVNRNTIYF. The gene calls are TRBV4-2 and TRBJ1-3; no firm D call. V was cut by 0 bases and J by 5 bases, with 14 bases left in between. Germline assignment: CDR1 LGHNA and CDR2 YNFKEQ. The length of the CDR3 is 16 residues.

This clone was seen once. Germline and junction disagree at one end, which may indicate a read error. V and J are TRBV7-7 and TRBJ2-5; 11 bases match TRBD2. Germline-derived CDR1 and CDR2 are SSHAT and FNYEAQ (reference sequence). The CDR3 runs to 17 residues. The CDR3 region has the DNA TGTGCTAGCAGCCCCCCGACTAGCGGGGTATGGGTAGAGACCCAGTACTTC. Encoded protein: CASSPPTSGVWVETQYF.

A few counts support this clone. The chain uses TRBV7-3 and TRBJ2-3, with TRBD2 matching 7 bases. The CDR3 is 15 amino acids. The V gene end was trimmed by 1 base and the J gene end by 4 bases; junction bases not matched to a gene: 5. Germline V CDR1 and CDR2: SGHTA, FQGTGA. DNA for the CDR3: TGTGCCAGCAGCTTAAAGGGACTACCTCCAGATACGCAGTATTTT. It specifies CASSLKGLPPDTQYF.

The chain has TRBV5-1 and TRBJ2-2, with TRBD2 identical over 8 bases. The CDR3 has 17 amino acids. V dropped 1 base and J dropped 3; count of bases not matched to a gene: 8. CDR1 SGHRS and CDR2 YFSETQ come from the germline V gene. The CDR3 loop reads CASSLTGGTPDTGELFF. The CDR3 region has the DNA TGCGCCAGCAGCTTGACGGGGGGGACCCCCGACACCGGGGAGCTGTTTTTT.

The chain combines TRBV6-6 with TRBJ2-1; TRBD2 is a possible D gene (6 bases). V lost 5 bases, J lost 4 bases, and 15 bases lay in between. This CDR3 region has 15 residues. From germline, CDR1 is MNHNY and CDR2 SVGAGI (reference sequence). The CDR3: CASSDRIAVYNEQFF. The CDR3 DNA reads as TGTGCCAGCAGTGACCGGATAGCGGTGTACAATGAGCAGTTCTTC.

This sequence joins TRBV27 and TRBJ2-1, with 11 bases identical to TRBD2. There are 15 residues in the CDR3. Germline V lookup: CDR1 MNHEY, CDR2 SMNVEV (reference sequence). Trimming took 6 bases from V and 6 from J; bases not matched to a gene: 7. The CDR3 DNA reads as TGTGCCAGCAGCGTACCGGGACTAGCGGCCAATGAGCAGTTCTTC. This codes for CASSVPGLAANEQFF.

The chain joins TRBV7-2 to TRBJ2-5; TRBD1 aligns across 8 bases. The length of the CDR3 is 15 residues. V gave up 5 bases and J gave up 9 bases; unmatched junction bases: 14. Looked up from germline, CDR1 is SGHTA and CDR2 is FQGNSA. This CDR3 reads CASSPGGAQEVAQYF. The CDR3 DNA reads TGTGCCAGCAGCCCAGGGGGCGCCCAGGAGGTGGCCCAGTACTTC.

The table lists this clone with a few counts. The chain employs TRBV30 and TRBJ1-4; D gene uncertain. Trimming removed 4 bases from V and 5 bases from J, with 14 bases in between. This CDR3 spans 14 amino acids. The germline CDR1 and CDR2 sequences are GTSNPN and SVGIG (reference sequence). The CDR3 DNA sequence: TGTGCCTGGACCGGTAACAGCCTAAATGAAAAACTGTTTTTT. Protein: CAWTGNSLNEKLFF.

The chain uses TRBV28 and TRBJ1-4, with unresolved D. The CDR3 is made up of 17 amino acids. Germline V gene sequence: CDR1 MDHEN, CDR2 SYDVKM. Trimming took 5 bases from V and 9 from J, leaving 25 bases between them. The CDR3 spells CASSPPGGGRKNKKLFF. CDR3 bases: TGTGCCAGCAGTCCACCCGGCGGCGGGAGGAAGAATAAAAAACTGTTTTTT.

The J gene is TRBJ1-1, the V gene TRBV7-2, with D perhaps matching TRBD1 (6 bases). Trimming cost V 8 bases and J 2 bases, with 18 bases left between them. The CDR3 has 15 residues. The germline V gene has CDR1 SGHTA and CDR2 FQGNSA. DNA of the CDR3: TGTGCCAGCCAACTATCGACAGGTCTTAACACTGAAGCTTTCTTT. Encoded protein: CASQLSTGLNTEAFF.

The genes are TRBV11-3 and TRBJ1-4, with a tentative D call TRBD1 (5 bases). Trimming left V 5 bases short and J 8 bases short, with 12 bases between. Germline V gene lookup returns CDR1 SGHNT and CDR2 YENEEA. This CDR3 is 13 amino acids long. The CDR3 sequence: CASSVRVGEKLFF. For the CDR3, the DNA is TGTGCCAGCAGCGTCAGGGTTGGCGAAAAACTGTTTTTT.

J is TRBJ2-7 and V is TRBV15; 7 nucleotides agree with TRBD1. The CDR3 is 15 residues long. Germline V gene sequence: CDR1 LNHNV, CDR2 YYDKDF (reference sequence). V trimming: 5 bases; J trimming: 1 base; junction bases outside the gene matches: 8. Here the CDR3 DNA reads TGTGCCACCAGCGTGAGGACAGGTATATCCTACGAGCAGTACTTC. Residues: CATSVRTGISYEQYF.